This T cell receptor (beta chain) was observed in a study of blood T cell repertoires in COVID-19. Study information: From the United States, Italy and Spain came samples of acute and convalescent COVID-19. PBMCs, B-cell-depleted T cells, or T cells were the source of the cDNA or gDNA that made up the material.

In the original workflow: By means of reference gene primer amplification, nucleated cell counts were estimated. Using immunoSEQ multiplex PCR, the repertoire was profiled, and TCRdb retains in-frame clones only, with some absent. V and J calls and clone size follow that table, whereas D and trimming were derived from the DNA. Seen here are around 220,000 clones, about 84% observed once, and the top ten hold roughly 7%. Germline CDR1 reads LNHDA; CDR2 reads SQIVND (reference sequence). V lost 0 bases, J lost 0 bases, and 9 bases lay in between. This CDR3 has 16 residues. Followed over time, Seattle patients had been enrolled while infection was active.

Sequenced material: peripheral blood. This rearrangement joins TRBV19 to TRBJ1-5; unclear D gene. The receptor's source is a woman older than 75 with COVID-19, enrolled during active disease. CDR3 in amino acids: CASSIEAGYSNQPQHF. CDR3 sequence (DNA): TGTGCCAGTAGTATAGAAGCAGGTTATAGCAATCAGCCCCAGCATTTT.